One sample yielded the 18 T cell receptor beta chains listed below, sequenced in a study of cytomegalovirus exposure and HLA in healthy donors. Sequencing was performed with immunoSEQ multiplex PCR; in TCRdb, only in-frame clones are kept and a portion is missing. The table records more than 200,000 clones, 90% of them present only once. Input material: PBMCs. The receptors were gathered from a woman younger than 45 in good health and CMV-seronegative.

V is TRBV7-7 and J is TRBJ2-6; D is ambiguous. This CDR3 region has 16 residues. V gave up 1 base and J gave up 2 bases, with 9 bases separating them. Germline assignment: CDR1 SSHAT and CDR2 FNYEAQ (reference sequence). This CDR3 reads CASSLGRSPGANVLTF. The CDR3 DNA follows: TGTGCCAGCAGCTTAGGCAGGTCCCCTGGGGCCAACGTCCTGACTTTC.

The genes are TRBV9 and TRBJ1-2, with D possibly being TRBD1 (5 bases). Germline lookup yields CDR1 SGDLS and CDR2 YYNGEE. V lost 2 bases and J lost 5, with 16 bases in between. This CDR3 is 15 amino acids long. The CDR3 protein is CASSVGGTQRYGYTF. DNA of the CDR3: TGTGCCAGCAGCGTCGGGGGGACCCAACGGTATGGCTACACCTTC.

Of note for this clone: Distinct nucleotide sequences in the sample also encode this CDR3. V usage is TRBV28 and J usage is TRBJ2-7; TRBD2 matches 7 bases. The CDR3 runs 14 residues. Germline V CDR1 and CDR2: MDHEN, SYDVKM. V was clipped by 6 bases and J by 0 bases; unmatched bases: 5. The chain's CDR3 is CASSPRGSSYEQYF. The CDR3 coding sequence is TGTGCCAGCAGCCCCCGCGGGAGCTCCTACGAGCAGTACTTC.

The chain is built from TRBV5-1 and TRBJ2-3; D is perhaps TRBD1 (5 bases). The length of the CDR3 is 14 residues. Germline CDR1 reads SGHRS; CDR2 reads YFSETQ. V dropped 4 bases and J dropped 6 bases, with 15 bases sitting between them. The CDR3 protein is CASSDSLKGDTQYF. For the CDR3, the DNA is TGCGCCAGCAGCGACAGCCTCAAAGGGGATACGCAGTATTTT. Complete variable domain (other parts from reference TRBV5-1 and TRBJ2-3): KAGVTQTPRYLIKTRGQQVTLSCSPISGHRSVSWYQQTPGQGLQFLFEYFSETQRNKGNFPGRFSGRQFSNSRSEMNVSTLELGDSALYLCASSDSLKGDTQYFGPGTRLTVL.

Here the CDR3 DNA reads TGTGCCTGGGATCTAACAGGGGGCAATCAGCCCCAGCATTTT. This codes for CAWDLTGGNQPQHF. The V and J genes are TRBV30 and TRBJ1-5, with 7 bases matching TRBD1. Unmatched junction bases numbered 6, after V lost 5 bases and J lost 2 bases. Germline-derived CDR1 and CDR2 are GTSNPN and SVGIG (reference sequence). The CDR3 contains 14 residues.

The chain has TRBV27 and TRBJ1-5, with 7 nucleotides matching TRBD1. V was pared by 6 bases and J by 5 bases, with 10 bases of the junction left unmatched. Germline assignment: CDR1 MNHEY and CDR2 SMNVEV (reference sequence). The CDR3 has 15 amino acids. As DNA, the CDR3 is TGTGCCAGCAGCCAGGGGGGTTACGGATATCAGCCCCAGCATTTT. Its translation is CASSQGGYGYQPQHF.

This chain connects TRBV28 to TRBJ1-1, with 9 positions matching TRBD1. The CDR3 is made up of 18 amino acids. CDR1 is MDHEN and CDR2 is SYDVKM in the germline V gene. Trimming removed 0 bases from V and 4 bases from J; junction bases left unmatched: 12. The CDR3 sequence: CASSLWSLARDRVTEAFF. The CDR3 coding sequence is TGTGCCAGCAGTTTATGGTCCCTAGCCCGGGACAGGGTCACTGAAGCTTTCTTT.

This clone has just one count. The chain joins TRBV5-1 to TRBJ2-7; D not certain. Germline CDR1 SGHRS, CDR2 YFSETQ. The V and J ends lost 1 base and 6 bases respectively, with 11 bases between them. The CDR3 extends over 13 amino acids. CDR3 residues: CASSLKDRVEQYF. In DNA, the CDR3 is TGCGCCAGCAGCTTGAAGGACCGAGTCGAGCAGTACTTC.

This chain connects TRBV27 to TRBJ2-7, with 7 bases matching TRBD1. V lost 5 bases, J lost 2 bases, and 12 bases stayed unmatched. The CDR3 loop spans 16 amino acids. Germline V CDR1 and CDR2: MNHEY, SMNVEV (reference sequence). The DNA of the CDR3 is TGTGCCAGCAGTCCAGGTCAGGGACAGATTACCTACGAGCAGTACTTC. Protein product: CASSPGQGQITYEQYF.

This sequence joins TRBV29-1 and TRBJ2-7, with 8 bases lining up with TRBD1. Germline V gene data show CDR1 as SQVTM and CDR2 as ANQGSEA. This CDR3 contains 16 residues. The J segment lost 2 bases and the V segment lost 3 bases, leaving 12 bases of the junction unmatched. In nucleotides, the CDR3 is TGCAGCGTTGACCAACTTACGGGACAGGACACCTACGAGCAGTACTTC. Its protein product is CSVDQLTGQDTYEQYF.

The genes are TRBV4-2 and TRBJ2-7, with 9 bases fitting TRBD1. CDR1 LGHNA and CDR2 YNFKEQ come from the germline V gene. The CDR3 has 15 residues. Trimming at V came to 3 bases and at J to 4 bases, leaving 7 bases not matched to a gene. The CDR3 DNA follows: TGTGCCAGCAGCCAGATTGGGACAGGGATGTACGAGCAGTACTTC. Encoded protein: CASSQIGTGMYEQYF.

This chain connects TRBV28 to TRBJ2-7; weak D call: TRBD2 (5 bases). The CDR3 extends over 10 amino acids. CDR1 and CDR2 from the germline V gene are MDHEN and SYDVKM. Trimming left V 8 bases short and J 6 bases short, with 8 bases between. The CDR3 DNA is TGTGCCAGCCACGGGGTCGAGCAGTACTTC. It specifies CASHGVEQYF.

The V gene is TRBV5-1, the J gene TRBJ2-2, with D possibly TRBD2 on 5 matching bases. CDR3 length equals 14 residues. From germline, CDR1 is SGHRS and CDR2 YFSETQ. Trimming took 4 bases from V and 5 from J, leaving 12 bases between them. The DNA for the CDR3 is TGCGCCAGCAGCGGGCTAGAGGGAACCGGGGAGCTGTTTTTT. Residues: CASSGLEGTGELFF.

This sequence joins TRBV2 and TRBJ2-5, with 13 bases identical to TRBD2. Per germline, CDR1 SNHLY and CDR2 FYNNEI. The V gene end was trimmed by 0 bases and the J gene end by 4 bases; junction bases not matched to a gene: 5. The CDR3 totals 17 residues. The CDR3 loop reads CASSEARTSGRGETQYF. CDR3 nucleotides: TGTGCCAGCAGTGAAGCCAGGACTAGCGGGAGAGGAGAGACCCAGTACTTC.

The rearrangement uses TRBV5-4 and TRBJ2-5; D is perhaps TRBD2 (5 bases). Trimming pared 2 bases from V and 1 base from J, leaving 9 bases between. The CDR3 is made up of 14 amino acids. CDR1 is SGHNT, CDR2 YYREEE, per germline (reference sequence). The CDR3 sequence is CASSFRGSQETQYF. In DNA, the CDR3 is TGTGCCAGCAGCTTTCGGGGATCCCAAGAGACCCAGTACTTC.

This clone came up once. This chain joins TRBV5-1 and TRBJ2-2; D gene unclear. Germline V gives CDR1 SGHRS, CDR2 YFSETQ. The V and J ends lost 1 base and 2 bases respectively, with 3 bases between them. This CDR3 is built from 13 residues. CDR3 amino acids: CASSLPNTGELFF. For the CDR3, the DNA is TGCGCCAGCAGCTTGCCCAACACCGGGGAGCTGTTTTTT.

The chain links TRBV5-8 to TRBJ2-6; D possibly corresponds to TRBD2 (6 bases). The CDR3 loop spans 15 amino acids. Trimming shortened V by 5 bases and J by 3 bases, and 12 bases separated the two germline ends. The germline CDR1 and CDR2 sequences are SGHTS and YDEGEE. CDR3 DNA sequence: TGTGCCAGCAGTCCCCGGGGGTTTGGGGCCAACGTCCTGACTTTC. It specifies CASSPRGFGANVLTF. Based on the CDR3 plus reference TRBV5-8 and TRBJ2-6, the full variable domain is EAGVTQSPTHLIKTRGQQATLRCSPISGHTSVYWYQQALGLGLQFLLWYDEGEERNRGNFPPRFSGRQFPNYSSELNVNALELEDSALYLCASSPRGFGANVLTFGAGSRLTVL.

V gene TRBV27 combines with J gene TRBJ1-2; D gene unclear. CDR1 and CDR2 (germline): MNHEY, SMNVEV (reference sequence). CDR3 size: 15 residues. V gave up 5 bases and J gave up 4 bases, with 17 bases separating them. The CDR3 is CASSNQEEVGYGYTF. The CDR3 DNA reads TGTGCCAGCAGTAACCAAGAGGAAGTCGGCTATGGCTACACCTTC.